Listed below are T cell receptor beta chains from one sample, sequenced in a study of blood T cell repertoires in COVID-19. Sequenced by immunoSEQ multiplex PCR; TCRdb stores in-frame clones only, minus some. This table holds some 320,000 clones, about nine tenths found once. Source material: peripheral blood. The receptors were sampled from a woman aged 30 to 39 who had recovered from COVID-19. CDR3s include the opening cysteine and the closing phenylalanine or tryptophan. The order of the fields is CDR3 DNA, CDR3 protein, J gene, V gene, clone size, D gene. D genes are given only for firm matches. The listing skips clone size in some rows; elsewhere it reads once, few, many or a size class.

cdr3_nt: TGTGCCAGCAGCCCTATAGGAGGGGCGGCCAGTAATGAAAAACTGTTTTTT
cdr3_aa: CASSPIGGAASNEKLFF
j_call: TRBJ1-4
v_call: TRBV9
clone_size: -
d_call: -

cdr3_nt: TGTGCCTGGACAGGGTCTCTGAACTATGGCTACACCTTC
cdr3_aa: CAWTGSLNYGYTF
j_call: TRBJ1-2
v_call: TRBV30
clone_size: -
d_call: -

cdr3_nt: TGTGGAGGCCATGGCTACACCTTC
cdr3_aa: CGGHGYTF
j_call: TRBJ1-2
v_call: TRBV27
clone_size: -
d_call: -

cdr3_nt: TGTGCCTGGAGTGTACGGGGGGACGAGCAGTACTTC
cdr3_aa: CAWSVRGDEQYF
j_call: TRBJ2-7
v_call: TRBV30
clone_size: -
d_call: TRBD2

cdr3_nt: TGTGCCAGCAGGCCCGCTGACAGCAACAATGAGCAGTTCTTC
cdr3_aa: CASRPADSNNEQFF
j_call: TRBJ2-1
v_call: TRBV6-5
clone_size: few
d_call: -

cdr3_nt: TGTGCCAGCAGTGAGACAGGGGGTGCTACTGAAGCTTTCTTT
cdr3_aa: CASSETGGATEAFF
j_call: TRBJ1-1
v_call: TRBV2
clone_size: -
d_call: TRBD1

cdr3_nt: TGTGCCAGCAGTTACGGGACTAGCGTCACTCGTGAGCAGTTCTTC
cdr3_aa: CASSYGTSVTREQFF
j_call: TRBJ2-1
v_call: TRBV6-2/TRBV6-3
clone_size: -
d_call: TRBD2

cdr3_nt: TGTGCCAGCAGTCTCGGGGGGGCTGGTGGCTACACCTTC
cdr3_aa: CASSLGGAGGYTF
j_call: TRBJ1-2
v_call: TRBV5-6
clone_size: -
d_call: -

cdr3_nt: TGTGCCAGCAGCCATGCTCTTCGGGGATCATACACCGGGGAGCTGTTTTTT
cdr3_aa: CASSHALRGSYTGELFF
j_call: TRBJ2-2
v_call: TRBV4-2
clone_size: few
d_call: -

cdr3_nt: TGTGCCAGCAGTTTGAGCAATACAGCTAATGAGCAGTTCTTC
cdr3_aa: CASSLSNTANEQFF
j_call: TRBJ2-1
v_call: TRBV27
clone_size: -
d_call: -

cdr3_nt: TGTGCCAGTATGGTTGGCGGGGCTTCCTGGGAGACCCAGTACTTC
cdr3_aa: CASMVGGASWETQYF
j_call: TRBJ2-5
v_call: TRBV19
clone_size: -
d_call: -

cdr3_nt: TGCAGTGCTAGTCCCATCGAGGGCCCCGGGGCCAACGTCCTGACTTTC
cdr3_aa: CSASPIEGPGANVLTF
j_call: TRBJ2-6
v_call: TRBV20-1
clone_size: -
d_call: -

cdr3_nt: TGTGCCAGCAGCTTAGAGGTCCAGGGATATAGCTCTGGAAACACCATATATTTT
cdr3_aa: CASSLEVQGYSSGNTIYF
j_call: TRBJ1-3
v_call: TRBV7-6
clone_size: -
d_call: -

cdr3_nt: TGTGCCAGCAGACTGGGACAGGGAGTCAATCAGCCCCAGCATTTT
cdr3_aa: CASRLGQGVNQPQHF
j_call: TRBJ1-5
v_call: TRBV28
clone_size: -
d_call: TRBD1

cdr3_nt: TGTGCCAGCAGTTACGGGACAGCCTACAATCAGCCCCAGCATTTT
cdr3_aa: CASSYGTAYNQPQHF
j_call: TRBJ1-5
v_call: TRBV6-6
clone_size: -
d_call: TRBD1

cdr3_nt: TGTGCCAGCAGTTCTCTTGGGGGCAATTCACCCCTCCACTTT
cdr3_aa: CASSSLGGNSPLHF
j_call: TRBJ1-6
v_call: TRBV27
clone_size: -
d_call: -

cdr3_nt: TGCAGCGTTGCCTCCACCGGGACAGGGACTTCCTACGAGCAGTACTTC
cdr3_aa: CSVASTGTGTSYEQYF
j_call: TRBJ2-7
v_call: TRBV29-1
clone_size: -
d_call: TRBD1

cdr3_nt: TGTGCCAGCAGCTTATGGACAGTGGAGGGCTACACCTTC
cdr3_aa: CASSLWTVEGYTF
j_call: TRBJ1-2
v_call: TRBV11-1
clone_size: -
d_call: -

cdr3_nt: TGTGCCAGCAGCTCCTGGCCCTACGAGCAGTACTTC
cdr3_aa: CASSSWPYEQYF
j_call: TRBJ2-7
v_call: TRBV3-1/TRBV3-2
clone_size: many
d_call: -

cdr3_nt: TGTGCCAGCAGTCGACCGGGACAGGGGAATGAAAAACTGTTTTTT
cdr3_aa: CASSRPGQGNEKLFF
j_call: TRBJ1-4
v_call: TRBV28
clone_size: -
d_call: TRBD1

cdr3_nt: TGTGCCAGCAGCTTAGAAGGCGGAGCCTACGAGCAGTACTTC
cdr3_aa: CASSLEGGAYEQYF
j_call: TRBJ2-7
v_call: TRBV7-2
clone_size: -
d_call: -

cdr3_nt: TGTGCCAGCAGCCGGGGGCAGGGCTCTTATAGCAATCAGCCCCAGCATTTT
cdr3_aa: CASSRGQGSYSNQPQHF
j_call: TRBJ1-5
v_call: TRBV3-1/TRBV3-2
clone_size: once
d_call: -

cdr3_nt: TGTGCCTCGAGGGAAGCGGGGGGAGGCAATGAGCAGTTCTTC
cdr3_aa: CASREAGGGNEQFF
j_call: TRBJ2-1
v_call: TRBV18
clone_size: -
d_call: TRBD2

cdr3_nt: TGTGCCAGCAGCTTAAATATCGGGGAGCTGTTTTTT
cdr3_aa: CASSLNIGELFF
j_call: TRBJ2-2
v_call: TRBV7-9
clone_size: -
d_call: -

cdr3_nt: TGTGCCAGCAGCCCCTGGACTAGCGGGGGGGCGTACACCGGGGAGCTGTTTTTT
cdr3_aa: CASSPWTSGGAYTGELFF
j_call: TRBJ2-2
v_call: TRBV5-5
clone_size: -
d_call: TRBD2

cdr3_nt: TGTGCCAGCAGTTTTGGGGGGGGTGATCAGCCCCAGCATTTT
cdr3_aa: CASSFGGGDQPQHF
j_call: TRBJ1-5
v_call: TRBV28
clone_size: -
d_call: -

cdr3_nt: TGTGCCAGCAGCAACACAGGGGGCTACGAAGCTTTCTTT
cdr3_aa: CASSNTGGYEAFF
j_call: TRBJ1-1
v_call: TRBV6-2/TRBV6-3
clone_size: -
d_call: TRBD1

cdr3_nt: TGTGCCAGCAGCTCGTCGGACAGGGCCCCCTACGAGCAGTACTTC
cdr3_aa: CASSSSDRAPYEQYF
j_call: TRBJ2-7
v_call: TRBV7-6
clone_size: -
d_call: TRBD1

cdr3_nt: TGTGCCAGCAGCGTAGGCCAGGGTGGAGAGACCCAGTACTTC
cdr3_aa: CASSVGQGGETQYF
j_call: TRBJ2-5
v_call: TRBV9
clone_size: -
d_call: -

cdr3_nt: TGCGCCAGCAGCCAAGATAACATTGCTGAAGCTTTCTTT
cdr3_aa: CASSQDNIAEAFF
j_call: TRBJ1-1
v_call: TRBV4-3
clone_size: -
d_call: -

cdr3_nt: TGCGCCAGCAGCCTGCGGGCTCTTGGAAACACTGAAGCTTTCTTT
cdr3_aa: CASSLRALGNTEAFF
j_call: TRBJ1-1
v_call: TRBV5-1
clone_size: -
d_call: -

cdr3_nt: TGTGCCAGCAGGAGATCAGAGGGCCAAGAGACCCAGTACTTC
cdr3_aa: CASRRSEGQETQYF
j_call: TRBJ2-5
v_call: TRBV2
clone_size: -
d_call: -

cdr3_nt: TGTGCCAGCAGCTCCAGGGGAAGGAACACTGAAGCTTTCTTT
cdr3_aa: CASSSRGRNTEAFF
j_call: TRBJ1-1
v_call: TRBV6-6
clone_size: -
d_call: -

cdr3_nt: TGTGCCAGCAGCTTAGACCCCGGGGTAGCGGGACGTAATGAGCAGTTCTTC
cdr3_aa: CASSLDPGVAGRNEQFF
j_call: TRBJ2-1
v_call: TRBV5-4
clone_size: -
d_call: TRBD2

cdr3_nt: TGCGCCAGCAGCCAAGGGGTACCGGGCGGGGCCTCCTACGAGCAGTACTTC
cdr3_aa: CASSQGVPGGASYEQYF
j_call: TRBJ2-7
v_call: TRBV4-1
clone_size: -
d_call: -

cdr3_nt: TGTGCCAGCAGTTTATCAGGGGGCGCCGGCACTGAAGCTTTCTTT
cdr3_aa: CASSLSGGAGTEAFF
j_call: TRBJ1-1
v_call: TRBV28
clone_size: -
d_call: TRBD1

cdr3_nt: TGTGCCAGCAGTCAAAATCAGCCCCAGCATTTT
cdr3_aa: CASSQNQPQHF
j_call: TRBJ1-5
v_call: TRBV28
clone_size: -
d_call: -

cdr3_nt: TGCAGCGTTGAAGACAATGGCTACACCTTC
cdr3_aa: CSVEDNGYTF
j_call: TRBJ1-2
v_call: TRBV29-1
clone_size: -
d_call: -

cdr3_nt: TGTGCCACCAGTGATTCAGGGACAGGGGTTGGAAACACCATATATTTT
cdr3_aa: CATSDSGTGVGNTIYF
j_call: TRBJ1-3
v_call: TRBV24-1
clone_size: -
d_call: TRBD1

cdr3_nt: TGTGCCAGCAGGTTGGACAGAAACATTCAGTACTTC
cdr3_aa: CASRLDRNIQYF
j_call: TRBJ2-4
v_call: TRBV12-3/TRBV12-4
clone_size: -
d_call: -

cdr3_nt: TGTGCCAGTAATGACAGGGGGCCACTCAGCTACACCTTC
cdr3_aa: CASNDRGPLSYTF
j_call: TRBJ1-2
v_call: TRBV19
clone_size: -
d_call: TRBD1